This is a list of T cell receptor beta chains from one sample in a study of T cells after yellow fever vaccination. TCRdb processed the 5' RACE reads anew with MiXCR; each CDR3 protein has one entry. The sample lists 620,000 or so distinct CDR3 sequences; 10% to 15% were seen once. The sample here was PBMCs, taken on the day of the yellow fever booster vaccination. The receptors here all came from a man aged 25 to 40 who received the YFV17D yellow fever vaccine. Each CDR3 is given with its conserved first and last residue. The D gene is left open where the match is weak. The listing skips clone size in some rows; elsewhere it reads once, few, many or a size class.

TRBJ2-7 | . | TRBD1 | TRBV12-3/TRBV12-4 | TGTGCCAGCAGTTTCGCCCGGACGGGACAGGGGGCGTACGAGCAGTACTTC | CASSFARTGQGAYEQYF
TRBJ2-1 | . | . | TRBV3-1 | TGTGCCAGCAGCCAAGATGTGGACTTGCATGAGCAGTTCTTC | CASSQDVDLHEQFF
TRBJ2-1 | few | TRBD2 | TRBV6-5 | TGTGCCAGCAGTTACTTACGGGAGGGACACAATGAGCAGTTCTTC | CASSYLREGHNEQFF
TRBJ2-3 | . | . | TRBV5-5 | TGTGCCAGCAGCTTGACCGGGGACCCACTCCCGCAGTATTTT | CASSLTGDPLPQYF
TRBJ2-5 | . | . | TRBV20-1 | TGCAGTGCTAGACGGCAAGAGACCCAGTACTTC | CSARRQETQYF
TRBJ2-7 | . | . | TRBV6-5 | TGTGCCAGCAGTTATATAGCGTCTACCTACGAGCAGTACTTC | CASSYIASTYEQYF
TRBJ2-1 | . | TRBD2 | TRBV6-1 | TGTGCCAGCAAGGATAGCGGGAGTAAGGTTGGCAATGAGCAGTTCTTC | CASKDSGSKVGNEQFF
TRBJ2-2 | . | . | TRBV20-1 | TGCAGTGTGTATAGCCGAACCGGGGAGCTGTTTTTT | CSVYSRTGELFF
TRBJ2-1 | few | TRBD2 | TRBV6-5 | TGTGCCAGCAGTTACCTGGGGGGAGGGATAAATGAGCAGTTCTTC | CASSYLGGGINEQFF
TRBJ2-5 | few | . | TRBV4-2 | TGTGCCAGCAGCCAAGATGGGGTAGACGGGACCCAGTACTTC | CASSQDGVDGTQYF
TRBJ2-1 | . | TRBD2 | TRBV7-2 | TGTGCCAGCCGACTAGCGGGAGGTTGGGATGAGCAGTTCTTC | CASRLAGGWDEQFF
TRBJ2-2 | . | . | TRBV7-2 | TGTGCCAGCAGCAAAAAGGAGTTCGGGGAGCTGTTTTTT | CASSKKEFGELFF
TRBJ2-2 | . | TRBD2 | TRBV15 | TGTGCCACCAGCCAGCAGGGGCGTGTGCTAGCGGGATTTAGCGGGGAGCTGTTTTTT | CATSQQGRVLAGFSGELFF
TRBJ2-3 | few | . | TRBV6-2/TRBV6-3 | TGTGCCAGCAGAGGGACACAGCTCTTTGCCGATACGCAGTATTTT | CASRGTQLFADTQYF
TRBJ2-2 | . | TRBD1 | TRBV23-1 | TGCGCCAGCAGTAACCAGCAGGGGGCAAACACCGGGGAGCTGTTTTTT | CASSNQQGANTGELFF
TRBJ2-2 | few | TRBD2 | TRBV7-7 | TGTGCTAGCAGCCCTGACTTCCTAGCGGGGGACACCGGGGAGCTGTTTTTT | CASSPDFLAGDTGELFF
TRBJ2-3 | . | . | TRBV18 | TGTGCCAGCTCACCAAAATCCGAGACCCGAAATACGCAGTATTTT | CASSPKSETRNTQYF
TRBJ2-1 | many | . | TRBV9 | TGTGCCAGCAGCCCCTGGGGGAGGTTAAACTCCGGGGATGAGCAGTTCTTC | CASSPWGRLNSGDEQFF
TRBJ2-1 | few | TRBD2 | TRBV7-2 | TGTGCCAGCACCCTTCGGACGGGGGGATACAATGAGCAGTTCTTC | CASTLRTGGYNEQFF
TRBJ2-1 | many | . | TRBV20-1 | TGCAGTGCTAGCCCCAAGTTCTACAATGAGCAGTTCTTC | CSASPKFYNEQFF
TRBJ2-7 | . | TRBD1 | TRBV20-1 | TGCAGTGCTAGGGTCCAGGGGGTTCCCTACGAGCAGTACTTC | CSARVQGVPYEQYF
TRBJ1-1 | few | TRBD1 | TRBV7-2 | TGTGCCAGCAGCTCCCGGGACAGGGCATACGGGGGCACTGAAGCTTTCTTT | CASSSRDRAYGGTEAFF
TRBJ1-5 | . | . | TRBV7-2 | TGTGCCAGCAGCCCAAGATTAGCTGGCAATCAGCCCCAGCATTTT | CASSPRLAGNQPQHF
TRBJ1-5 | . | . | TRBV7-8 | TGTGCCAGCAGCTTTGGGGGGCGAGGTCAGCCCCAGCATTTT | CASSFGGRGQPQHF
TRBJ2-7 | . | . | TRBV7-6 | TGTGCCAGCAGCTTATCCGCGGCAGGATCCTACGAGCAGTACTTC | CASSLSAAGSYEQYF